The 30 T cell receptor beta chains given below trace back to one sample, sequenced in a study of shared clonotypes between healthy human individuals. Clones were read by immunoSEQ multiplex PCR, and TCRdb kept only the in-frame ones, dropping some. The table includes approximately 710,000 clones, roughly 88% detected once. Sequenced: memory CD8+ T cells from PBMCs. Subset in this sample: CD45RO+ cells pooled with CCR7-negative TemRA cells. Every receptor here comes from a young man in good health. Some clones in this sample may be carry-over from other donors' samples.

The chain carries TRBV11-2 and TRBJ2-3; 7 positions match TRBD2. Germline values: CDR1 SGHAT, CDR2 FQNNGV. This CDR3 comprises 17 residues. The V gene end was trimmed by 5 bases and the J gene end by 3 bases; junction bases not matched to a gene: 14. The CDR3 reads CASSRFSVGGLTDTQYF. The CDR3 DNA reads TGTGCCAGCAGCCGATTTTCGGTGGGAGGGTTGACAGATACGCAGTATTTT. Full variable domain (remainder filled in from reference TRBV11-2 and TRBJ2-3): EAGVAQSPRYKIIEKRQSVAFWCNPISGHATLYWYQQILGQGPKLLIQFQNNGVVDDSQLPKDRFSAERLKGVDSTLKIQPAKLEDSAVYLCASSRFSVGGLTDTQYFGPGTRLTVL.

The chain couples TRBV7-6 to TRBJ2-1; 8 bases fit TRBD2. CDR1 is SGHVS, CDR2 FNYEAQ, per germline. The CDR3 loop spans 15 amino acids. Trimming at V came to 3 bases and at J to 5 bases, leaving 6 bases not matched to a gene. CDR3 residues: CASSFGREAHNEQFF. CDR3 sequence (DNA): TGTGCCAGCAGCTTTGGGCGGGAGGCGCACAATGAGCAGTTCTTC.

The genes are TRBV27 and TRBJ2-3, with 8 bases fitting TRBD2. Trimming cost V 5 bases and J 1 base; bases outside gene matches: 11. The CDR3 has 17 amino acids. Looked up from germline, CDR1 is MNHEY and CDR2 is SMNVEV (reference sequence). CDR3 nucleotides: TGTGCCAGCAGTCCCAACCGAGCGGGAGAGGGCACAGATACGCAGTATTTT. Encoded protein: CASSPNRAGEGTDTQYF.

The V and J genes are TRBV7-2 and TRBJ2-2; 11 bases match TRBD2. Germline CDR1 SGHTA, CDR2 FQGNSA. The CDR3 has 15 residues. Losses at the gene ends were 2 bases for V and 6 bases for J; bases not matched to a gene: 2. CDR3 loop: CASSLTSGSPGELFF. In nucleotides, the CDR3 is TGTGCCAGCAGCTTAACTAGCGGGAGCCCCGGGGAGCTGTTTTTT.

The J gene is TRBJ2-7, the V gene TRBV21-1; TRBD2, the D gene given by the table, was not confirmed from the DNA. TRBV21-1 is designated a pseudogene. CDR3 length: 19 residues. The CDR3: CASSKEDGTSGKGPYEQYF. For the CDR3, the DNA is TGTGCCAGCAGCAAAGAGGACGGGACTAGCGGGAAGGGTCCCTACGAGCAGTACTTC.

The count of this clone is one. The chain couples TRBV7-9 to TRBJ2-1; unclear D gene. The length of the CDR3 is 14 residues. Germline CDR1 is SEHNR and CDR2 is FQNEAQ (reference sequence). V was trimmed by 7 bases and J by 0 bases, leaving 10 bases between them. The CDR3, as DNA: TGTGCCAGCACCGTTGGAAGCTCCTACAATGAGCAGTTCTTC. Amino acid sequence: CASTVGSSYNEQFF.

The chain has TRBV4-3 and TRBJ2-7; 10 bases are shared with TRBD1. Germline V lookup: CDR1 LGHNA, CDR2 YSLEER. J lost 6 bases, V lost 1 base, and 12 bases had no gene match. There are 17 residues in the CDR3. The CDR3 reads CASSQGPRQGARGEQYF. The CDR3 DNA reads TGCGCCAGCAGCCAAGGCCCGAGACAGGGGGCGAGGGGCGAGCAGTACTTC.

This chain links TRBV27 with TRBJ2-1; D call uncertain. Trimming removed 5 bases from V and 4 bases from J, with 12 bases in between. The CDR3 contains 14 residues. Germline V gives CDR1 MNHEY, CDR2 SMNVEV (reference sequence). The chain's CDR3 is CASSVRNVYNEQFF. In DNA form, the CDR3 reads TGTGCCAGCAGTGTTCGGAACGTTTACAATGAGCAGTTCTTC.

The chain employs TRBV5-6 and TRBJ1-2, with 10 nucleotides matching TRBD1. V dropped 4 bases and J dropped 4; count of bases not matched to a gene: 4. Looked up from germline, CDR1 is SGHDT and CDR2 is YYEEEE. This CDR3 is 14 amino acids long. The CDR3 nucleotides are TGTGCCAGCAGCCCCGGGACAGGGGCCTATGGCTACACCTTC. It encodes CASSPGTGAYGYTF.

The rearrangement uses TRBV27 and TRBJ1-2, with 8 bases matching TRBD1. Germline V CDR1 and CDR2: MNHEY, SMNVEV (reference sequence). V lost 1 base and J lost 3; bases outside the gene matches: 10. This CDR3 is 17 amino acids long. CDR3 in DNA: TGTGCCAGCAGTTTATTTCCAGGACAGGGAGGGGACTATGGCTACACCTTC. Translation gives CASSLFPGQGGDYGYTF.

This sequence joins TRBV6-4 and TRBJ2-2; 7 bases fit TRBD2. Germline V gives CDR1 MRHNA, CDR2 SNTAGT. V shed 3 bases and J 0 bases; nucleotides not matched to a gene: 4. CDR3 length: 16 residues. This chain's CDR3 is CASSDLGLANTGELFF. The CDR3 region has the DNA TGTGCCAGCAGTGATCTTGGACTAGCGAACACCGGGGAGCTGTTTTTT.

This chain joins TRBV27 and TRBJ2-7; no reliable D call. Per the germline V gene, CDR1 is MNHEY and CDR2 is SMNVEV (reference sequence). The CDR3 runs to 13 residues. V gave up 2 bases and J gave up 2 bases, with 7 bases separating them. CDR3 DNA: TGTGCCAGCAGTTTAAACCCTCCCTACGAGCAGTACTTC. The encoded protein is CASSLNPPYEQYF.

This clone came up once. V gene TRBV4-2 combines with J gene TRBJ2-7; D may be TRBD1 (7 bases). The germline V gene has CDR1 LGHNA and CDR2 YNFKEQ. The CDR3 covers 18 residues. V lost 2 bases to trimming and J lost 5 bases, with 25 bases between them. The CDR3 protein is CASSQKGFRETGIDEQYF. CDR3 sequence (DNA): TGTGCCAGCAGCCAAAAGGGGTTTCGGGAGACAGGGATCGACGAGCAGTACTTC.

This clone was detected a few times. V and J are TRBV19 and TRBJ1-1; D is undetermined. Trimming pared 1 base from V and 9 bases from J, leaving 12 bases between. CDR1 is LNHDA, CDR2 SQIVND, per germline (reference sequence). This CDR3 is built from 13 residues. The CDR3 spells CASSIAWQNQAFF. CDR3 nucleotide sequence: TGTGCCAGTAGTATAGCCTGGCAGAACCAAGCTTTCTTT.

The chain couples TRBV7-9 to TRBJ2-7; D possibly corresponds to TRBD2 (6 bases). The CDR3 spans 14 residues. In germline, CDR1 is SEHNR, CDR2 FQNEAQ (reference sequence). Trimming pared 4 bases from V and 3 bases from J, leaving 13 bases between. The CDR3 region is CASSYSGTGYEQYF. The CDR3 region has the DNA TGTGCCAGCAGCTATTCCGGGACTGGCTACGAGCAGTACTTC.

The chain's CDR3 is CASSFPAQGIQNTEAFF. The CDR3 DNA is TGTGCCAGCAGTTTCCCTGCACAGGGAATCCAGAACACTGAAGCTTTCTTT. The chain is built from TRBV28 and TRBJ1-1, with D tentatively TRBD1 (6 bases). Germline assignment: CDR1 MDHEN and CDR2 SYDVKM. Trimming took off 3 bases at V and 1 base at J, with 18 bases between the two ends. This CDR3 comprises 17 residues.

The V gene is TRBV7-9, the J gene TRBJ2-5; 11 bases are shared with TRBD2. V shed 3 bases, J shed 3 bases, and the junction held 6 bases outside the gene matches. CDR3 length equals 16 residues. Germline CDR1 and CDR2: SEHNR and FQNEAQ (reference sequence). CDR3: CASSFRKGLAEETQYF. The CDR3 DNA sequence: TGTGCCAGCAGCTTTCGTAAGGGACTAGCGGAAGAGACCCAGTACTTC.

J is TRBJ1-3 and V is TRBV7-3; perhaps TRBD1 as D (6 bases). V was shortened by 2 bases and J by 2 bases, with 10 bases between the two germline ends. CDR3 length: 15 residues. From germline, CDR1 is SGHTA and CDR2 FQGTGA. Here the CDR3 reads CASSLQAGAGNTIYF. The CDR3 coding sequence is TGTGCCAGCAGCTTACAAGCAGGGGCTGGAAACACCATATATTTT.

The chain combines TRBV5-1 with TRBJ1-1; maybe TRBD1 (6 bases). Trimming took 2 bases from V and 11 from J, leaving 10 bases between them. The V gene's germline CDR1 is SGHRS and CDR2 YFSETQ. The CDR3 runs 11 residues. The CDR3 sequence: CASSLQGDAFF. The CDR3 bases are TGCGCCAGCAGCTTACAGGGTGATGCTTTCTTT.

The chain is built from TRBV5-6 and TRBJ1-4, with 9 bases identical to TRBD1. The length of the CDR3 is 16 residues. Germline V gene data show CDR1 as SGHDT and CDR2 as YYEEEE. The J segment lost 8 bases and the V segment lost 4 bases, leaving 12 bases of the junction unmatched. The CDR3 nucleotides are TGTGCCAGCAGCCTGGGACCGGACAGGGGACGAGAAAAACTGTTTTTT. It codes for CASSLGPDRGREKLFF.

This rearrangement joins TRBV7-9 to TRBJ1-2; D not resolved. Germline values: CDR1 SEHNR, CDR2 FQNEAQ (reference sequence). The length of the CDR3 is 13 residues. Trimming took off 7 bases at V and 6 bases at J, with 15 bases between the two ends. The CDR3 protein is CASTLGGLDGYTF. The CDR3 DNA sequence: TGTGCCAGCACCCTGGGAGGGTTAGATGGCTACACCTTC. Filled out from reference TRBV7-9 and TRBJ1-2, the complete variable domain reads DTGVSQNPRHKITKRGQNVTFRCDPISEHNRLYWYRQTLGQGPEFLTYFQNEAQLEKSRLLSDRFSAERPKGSFSTLEIQRTEQGDSAMYLCASTLGGLDGYTFGSGTRLTVV.

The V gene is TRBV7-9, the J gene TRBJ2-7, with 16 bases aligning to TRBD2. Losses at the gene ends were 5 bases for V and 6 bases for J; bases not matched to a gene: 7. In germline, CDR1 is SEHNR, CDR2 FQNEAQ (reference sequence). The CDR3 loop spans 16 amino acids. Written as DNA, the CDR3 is TGTGCCAGCAGCCAGGGACTAGCGGGAGGGTTGAGCGAGCAGTACTTC. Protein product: CASSQGLAGGLSEQYF.

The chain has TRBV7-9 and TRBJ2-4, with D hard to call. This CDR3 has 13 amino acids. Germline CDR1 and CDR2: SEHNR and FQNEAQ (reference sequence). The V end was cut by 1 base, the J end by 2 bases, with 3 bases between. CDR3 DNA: TGTGCCAGCAGCTTAGTAACCAAAAACATTCAGTACTTC. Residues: CASSLVTKNIQYF. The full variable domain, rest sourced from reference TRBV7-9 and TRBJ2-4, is DTGVSQNPRHKITKRGQNVTFRCDPISEHNRLYWYRQTLGQGPEFLTYFQNEAQLEKSRLLSDRFSAERPKGSFSTLEIQRTEQGDSAMYLCASSLVTKNIQYFGAGTRLSVL.

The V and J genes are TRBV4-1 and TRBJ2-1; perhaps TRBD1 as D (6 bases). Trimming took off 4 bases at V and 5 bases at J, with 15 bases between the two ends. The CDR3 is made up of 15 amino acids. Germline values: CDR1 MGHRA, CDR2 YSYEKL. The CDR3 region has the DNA TGCGCCAGCAGCCCCATTGGGACACCCGACAATGAGCAGTTCTTC. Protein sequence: CASSPIGTPDNEQFF.

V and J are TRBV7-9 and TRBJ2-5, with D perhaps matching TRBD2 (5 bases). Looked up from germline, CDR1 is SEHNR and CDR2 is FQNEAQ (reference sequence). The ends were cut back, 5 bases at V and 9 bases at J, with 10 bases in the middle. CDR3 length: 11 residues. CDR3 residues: CASSLGLAQYF. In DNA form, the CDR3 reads TGTGCCAGCAGCCTCGGACTGGCCCAGTACTTC.

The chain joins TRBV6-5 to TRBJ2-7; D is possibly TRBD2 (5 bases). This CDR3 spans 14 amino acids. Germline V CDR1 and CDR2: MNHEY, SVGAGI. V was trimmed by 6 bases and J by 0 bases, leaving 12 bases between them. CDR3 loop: CASSLSGSSYEQYF. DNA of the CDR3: TGTGCCAGCAGCCTAAGCGGTTCCTCCTACGAGCAGTACTTC.

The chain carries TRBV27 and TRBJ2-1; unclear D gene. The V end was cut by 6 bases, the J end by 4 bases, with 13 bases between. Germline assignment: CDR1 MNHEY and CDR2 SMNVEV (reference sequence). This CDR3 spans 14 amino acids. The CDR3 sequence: CASSHDLIYNEQFF. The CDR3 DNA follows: TGTGCCAGCAGCCACGACCTAATATACAATGAGCAGTTCTTC.

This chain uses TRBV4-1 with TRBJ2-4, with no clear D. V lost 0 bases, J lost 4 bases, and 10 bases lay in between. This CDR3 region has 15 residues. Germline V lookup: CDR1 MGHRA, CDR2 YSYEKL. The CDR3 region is CASSQELNWKNIQYF. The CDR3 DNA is TGCGCCAGCAGCCAAGAACTGAACTGGAAAAACATTCAGTACTTC.

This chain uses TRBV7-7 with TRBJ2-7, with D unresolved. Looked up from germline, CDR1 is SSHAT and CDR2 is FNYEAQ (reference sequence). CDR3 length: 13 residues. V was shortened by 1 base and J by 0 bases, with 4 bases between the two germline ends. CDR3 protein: CASSLDSSYEQYF. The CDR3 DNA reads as TGTGCCAGCAGCTTAGACAGCTCCTACGAGCAGTACTTC.

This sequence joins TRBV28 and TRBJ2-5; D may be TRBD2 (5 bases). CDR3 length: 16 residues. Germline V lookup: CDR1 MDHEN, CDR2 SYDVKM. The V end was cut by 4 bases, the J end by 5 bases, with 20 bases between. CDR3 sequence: CASSSVVHRTGETQYF. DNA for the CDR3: TGTGCCAGCAGTTCGGTCGTCCATCGGACGGGGGAGACCCAGTACTTC.